This T cell receptor beta chain was recovered during a study of cytomegalovirus exposure and HLA in healthy donors. Germline CDR1 reads KGHSH; CDR2 reads LQKENI. Trimming took off 0 bases at V and 0 bases at J, with 5 bases between the two ends. CDR3 length: 14 amino acids. This PCR relied on a set of 60 Vbeta primers and 13 Jbeta primers. Produced via immunoSEQ multiplex PCR; TCRdb's table is partial and in-frame only. This sample has 200,000 to 250,000 clones, with 75% to 90% found just once. The genes are TRBV18 and TRBJ1-1; D unresolved. This TCR was recovered from a woman in her 40s in good health and CMV-seronegative. Sequenced input: PBMCs. The CDR3 here is CASSPPSVNTEAFF. The CDR3 nucleotides read TGTGCCAGCTCACCACCGTCAGTGAACACTGAAGCTTTCTTT.